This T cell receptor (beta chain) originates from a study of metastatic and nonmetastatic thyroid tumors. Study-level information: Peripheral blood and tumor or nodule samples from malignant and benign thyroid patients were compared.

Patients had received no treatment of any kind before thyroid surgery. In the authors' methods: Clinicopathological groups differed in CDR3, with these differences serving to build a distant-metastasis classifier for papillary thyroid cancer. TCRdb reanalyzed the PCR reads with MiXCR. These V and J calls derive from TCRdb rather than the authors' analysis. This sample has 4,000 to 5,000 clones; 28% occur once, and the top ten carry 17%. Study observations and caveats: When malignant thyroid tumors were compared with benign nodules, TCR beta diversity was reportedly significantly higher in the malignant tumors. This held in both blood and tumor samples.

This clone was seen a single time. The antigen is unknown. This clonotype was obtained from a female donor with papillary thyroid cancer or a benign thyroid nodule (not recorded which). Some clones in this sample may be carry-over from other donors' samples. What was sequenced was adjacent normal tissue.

The CDR3, as DNA: TGCAGTGCTAGATCTAGCGGGAGCTACGAGCAGTACTTC. Protein: CSARSSGSYEQYF. The rearrangement links TRBV20-1 to TRBJ2-7; 10 bases match TRBD2. Germline assignment: CDR1 DFQATT and CDR2 SNEGSKA (reference sequence). This CDR3 region has 13 residues. The V gene end was trimmed by 2 bases and the J gene end by 3 bases; junction bases not matched to a gene: 1.